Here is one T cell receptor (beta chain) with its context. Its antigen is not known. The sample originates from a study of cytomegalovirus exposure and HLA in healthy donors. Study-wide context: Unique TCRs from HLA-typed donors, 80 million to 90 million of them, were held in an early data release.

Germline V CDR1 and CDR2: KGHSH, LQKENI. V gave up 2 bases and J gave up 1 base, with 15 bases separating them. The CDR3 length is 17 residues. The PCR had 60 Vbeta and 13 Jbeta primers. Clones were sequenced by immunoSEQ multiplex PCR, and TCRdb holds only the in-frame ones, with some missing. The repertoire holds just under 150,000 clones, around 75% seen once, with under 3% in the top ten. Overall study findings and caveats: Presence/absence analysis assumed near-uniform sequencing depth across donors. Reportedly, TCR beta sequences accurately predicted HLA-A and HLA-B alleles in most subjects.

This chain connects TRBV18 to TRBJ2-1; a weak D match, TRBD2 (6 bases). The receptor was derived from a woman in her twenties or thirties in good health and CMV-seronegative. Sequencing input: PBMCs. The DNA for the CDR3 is TGTGCCAGCTCACCAAAGCTACATAGCGGTTCCTACAATGAGCAGTTCTTC. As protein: CASSPKLHSGSYNEQFF.